Given below is one TCR beta chain in context. Its antigen is unknown. These data originate in a study of blood T cells in healthy people across ages. Per the germline V gene, CDR1 is MNHEY and CDR2 is SVGEGT. The CDR3 has 17 residues. The V gene lost 4 bases and the J gene lost 0 bases, with 16 bases spanning the gap. The extraction recovered at least 5 micrograms of total RNA per sample. Study-level results: Higher diversity and more naive CD4+ cells were features of long-lived donors, compared to aged donors.

Then a second PCR, running about 7 to 11 cycles, was carried out with a sample-barcoded 5' primer and a J-beta primer mix. MiXCR was run by TCRdb on the 5' RACE reads, yielding one entry per CDR3 protein. The sample lists around 970,000 distinct CDR3 sequences; roughly 47% were seen once. This receptor was taken from a woman aged 60-75 years in good health. The chain carries TRBV6-2 or TRBV6-3 and TRBJ2-1, with D perhaps given as TRBD1 or TRBD2 (5 bases each). Sample: blood. CDR3 region: CASSSIEGLPSYNEQFF. The CDR3 DNA sequence: TGTGCCAGCAGTTCTATCGAGGGGCTCCCCTCCTACAATGAGCAGTTCTTC.